These T cell receptor beta chains were read from a single sample in a study of blood T cell repertoires in COVID-19. Produced via immunoSEQ multiplex PCR; TCRdb's table is partial and in-frame only. The sample records about 60,000 clones, 60% to 85% being singletons. The sample was peripheral blood. These receptors were obtained from a human donor in a cohort sampled during active COVID-19. Both conserved end residues are part of each CDR3. The D gene is left open where the match is weak. The size entry is marked missing in some rows and otherwise reads once, few, many or a size class.

j_call v_call clone_size cdr3_length d_call cdr3_aa cdr3_nt
TRBJ1-1 TRBV10-3 NA 13 NA CAAAGARDTEAFF TGTGCCGCGGCAGGGGCCCGGGACACTGAAGCTTTCTTT
TRBJ2-2 TRBV7-8 once 16 TRBD1 CASSAPGTGRTGELFF TGTGCCAGCAGCGCGCCCGGGACAGGGAGGACCGGGGAGCTGTTTTTT
TRBJ1-2 TRBV29-1 NA 14 NA CSVDVDGTAGGYTF TGCAGCGTTGACGTTGATGGAACAGCGGGTGGCTACACCTTC
TRBJ2-1 TRBV29-1 NA 14 TRBD2 CSVEVSSGGNEQFF TGCAGCGTTGAAGTATCTAGCGGGGGCAATGAGCAGTTCTTC
TRBJ1-4 TRBV7-9 NA 15 TRBD1 CASIRQGQGNEKLFF TGTGCCAGCATCCGTCAGGGACAGGGGAATGAAAAACTGTTTTTT
TRBJ1-2 TRBV4-1 many 13 TRBD1 CASSQVTGGGYTF TGCGCCAGCAGCCAAGTTACAGGGGGAGGCTACACCTTC
TRBJ2-3 TRBV7-9 few 15 NA CASSPGTRRSDSQYF TGTGCCAGCAGCCCAGGGACTCGGAGGAGTGATTCGCAGTATTTT
TRBJ2-3 TRBV19 NA 15 TRBD1 CASSIRTGDLDTQYF TGTGCCAGTAGTATAAGGACAGGGGATTTAGATACGCAGTATTTT
TRBJ2-7 TRBV5-4 NA 13 NA CASSLQGGDEQYF TGTGCCAGCAGCCTGCAGGGGGGAGACGAGCAGTACTTC
TRBJ2-3 TRBV5-1 NA 15 TRBD1 CASSLGNRGTDTQYF TGCGCCAGCAGCTTGGGGAACAGGGGTACAGATACGCAGTATTTT
TRBJ2-1 TRBV27 NA 14 NA CASMREVGYNEQFF TGTGCCAGCATGAGGGAGGTGGGCTACAATGAGCAGTTCTTC
TRBJ2-7 TRBV14 few 15 NA CASSQQWGQYSEQYF TGTGCCAGCAGCCAACAATGGGGGCAGTACTCCGAGCAGTACTTC
TRBJ1-2 TRBV13 NA 15 NA CASTLRFPDSYGYTF TGTGCCAGCACCCTTAGATTCCCAGACTCCTATGGCTACACCTTC
TRBJ2-5 TRBV7-2 NA 14 TRBD1 CASSFDRGRETQYF TGTGCCAGCAGCTTTGACAGGGGGCGGGAGACCCAGTACTTC
TRBJ1-6 TRBV7-9 NA 14 TRBD1 CASRPTGGNSPLHF TGTGCCAGCAGGCCGACAGGGGGTAATTCACCCCTCCACTTT
TRBJ2-1 TRBV18 few 17 TRBD1 CASSLNPGQGVYNEQFF TGTGCCAGCTCACTGAACCCCGGACAGGGTGTATACAATGAGCAGTTCTTC
TRBJ2-1 TRBV5-4 NA 16 NA CASSFSRARGKDEQFF TGTGCCAGCAGCTTTAGCCGGGCCCGGGGGAAGGATGAGCAGTTCTTC
TRBJ2-1 TRBV2 NA 15 TRBD2 CASPVRAGDGNEQFF TGTGCCAGCCCAGTAAGAGCGGGGGACGGTAATGAGCAGTTCTTC
TRBJ2-1 TRBV4-2 NA 17 TRBD2 CASSQDQGGSSYNEQFF TGTGCCAGCAGCCAAGATCAGGGCGGGAGCTCCTACAATGAGCAGTTCTTC
TRBJ2-7 TRBV5-1 NA 13 TRBD1 CASSLQGSYEQYF TGCGCCAGCAGCCTACAGGGGTCCTACGAGCAGTACTTC
TRBJ1-1 TRBV21-1 NA 15 NA CATSRCTGVNTEAFF TGTGCCACCTCCAGATGTACAGGGGTGAACACTGAAGCTTTCTTT
TRBJ2-7 TRBV6-6 NA 17 TRBD1 CASSRRDSEYRVGEQYF TGTGCCAGCAGTCGACGGGACAGCGAGTATAGGGTGGGTGAGCAGTACTTC
TRBJ2-3 TRBV2 NA 15 TRBD2 CASSGLAGATDTQYF TGTGCCAGCAGTGGACTAGCGGGAGCTACAGATACGCAGTATTTT
TRBJ1-2 TRBV10-3 NA 13 NA CAISDGLLYGYTF TGTGCCATCAGTGATGGGCTTCTATATGGCTACACCTTC
TRBJ2-3 TRBV5-6 NA 15 TRBD1 CASSRRDRGSDTQYF TGTGCCAGCAGCCGCCGGGACAGGGGCTCGGATACGCAGTATTTT
TRBJ1-5 TRBV10-3 NA 15 TRBD1 CAISRTGEKGQPQHF TGTGCCATCAGCCGGACAGGGGAAAAGGGTCAGCCCCAGCATTTT
TRBJ2-2 TRBV28 NA 14 NA CASRDWTNTGELFF TGTGCCAGCAGGGACTGGACGAACACCGGGGAGCTGTTTTTT
TRBJ2-1 TRBV6-2/TRBV6-3 NA 15 TRBD2 CASSSRGGRDNEQFF TGTGCCAGCAGCTCGCGGGGGGGAAGGGACAATGAGCAGTTCTTC
TRBJ1-5 TRBV20-1 once 11 NA CSATGNQPQHF TGCAGTGCCACAGGGAATCAGCCCCAGCATTTT
TRBJ1-1 TRBV6-5 NA 15 NA CASALLGVGDTEAFF TGTGCCAGCGCCTTACTGGGAGTCGGGGACACTGAAGCTTTCTTT
TRBJ2-5 TRBV5-6 NA 15 TRBD1 CASSSPRQGRETQYF TGTGCCAGCAGCTCACCGAGACAGGGTAGAGAGACCCAGTACTTC
TRBJ2-7 TRBV27 NA 15 TRBD1 CASSQGTGGGYEQYF TGTGCCAGCAGTCAAGGGACAGGGGGCGGATACGAGCAGTACTTC
TRBJ1-5 TRBV5-8 NA 12 NA CASSSPYQPQHF TGTGCCAGCAGCTCCCCCTATCAGCCCCAGCATTTT
TRBJ2-4 TRBV9 NA 16 NA CASSPRTGRGKNIQYF TGTGCCAGCAGCCCCAGGACAGGGAGGGGCAAAAACATTCAGTACTTC
TRBJ2-1 TRBV29-1 NA 13 TRBD1 CSVRQGVKDEQFF TGCAGCGTCCGACAGGGGGTTAAGGATGAGCAGTTCTTC
TRBJ2-1 TRBV6-5 once 15 NA CASSYSIVGRNEQFF TGTGCCAGCAGTTACTCGATAGTGGGGCGCAATGAGCAGTTCTTC
TRBJ2-3 TRBV4-1 NA 15 NA CASSQESVRGGTQYF TGCGCCAGCAGCCAAGAGAGCGTCAGGGGAGGGACGCAGTATTTT
TRBJ1-2 TRBV3-1/TRBV3-2 NA 13 TRBD1 CAAHYQGAGGYTF TGTGCCGCACACTATCAGGGGGCCGGAGGCTACACCTTC
TRBJ2-1 TRBV19 NA 15 NA CASTLDTSSYNEQFF TGTGCCAGTACCTTGGACACGAGCTCCTACAATGAGCAGTTCTTC
TRBJ1-5 TRBV5-6 NA 14 TRBD1 CASSLWAGGTAQHF TGTGCCAGCAGCTTGTGGGCAGGGGGAACGGCCCAGCATTTT
TRBJ1-2 TRBV12-3/TRBV12-4 few 13 NA CASSSGAPYGYTF TGTGCCAGCAGCTCAGGGGCCCCCTATGGCTACACCTTC
TRBJ2-7 TRBV5-5 NA 15 TRBD1 CASSLTGTAVYEQYF TGTGCCAGCAGCTTGACCGGGACAGCCGTCTACGAGCAGTACTTC
TRBJ2-2 TRBV4-1 few 15 NA CASSQVLAPVSELFF TGCGCCAGCAGCCAAGTGCTAGCCCCCGTTTCGGAGCTGTTTTTT
TRBJ1-1 TRBV9 NA 16 TRBD1 CASSPGTGWENTEAFF TGTGCCAGCAGCCCCGGGACAGGGTGGGAGAACACTGAAGCTTTCTTT
TRBJ1-2 TRBV12-3/TRBV12-4 NA 13 NA CASSYRDTHGYTF TGTGCCAGCAGTTACCGGGACACCCATGGCTACACCTTC
TRBJ2-1 TRBV3-1/TRBV3-2 NA 13 NA CASSPGTSIQQFF TGTGCCAGCAGCCCCGGGACATCCATTCAGCAGTTCTTC
TRBJ1-2 TRBV5-4 NA 16 NA CASSWSLLDRSVGYTF TGTGCCAGCAGCTGGAGTCTTCTCGACAGGTCGGTAGGCTACACCTTC
TRBJ1-2 TRBV5-1 few 14 NA CASSPDSSNYGYTF TGCGCCAGCAGTCCGGACAGTAGTAACTATGGCTACACCTTC
TRBJ1-5 TRBV6-6 NA 14 NA CASSHRQLNQPQHF TGTGCCAGCAGCCACCGACAGCTCAATCAGCCCCAGCATTTT
TRBJ1-2 TRBV12-5 NA 16 NA CASGLPEGFPNYGYTF TGTGCTAGTGGTCTCCCCGAGGGTTTTCCTAACTATGGCTACACCTTC
TRBJ1-1 TRBV5-1 NA 15 NA CASSLASGADTEAFF TGCGCCAGCAGCTTGGCTTCAGGGGCGGACACTGAAGCTTTCTTT
TRBJ2-1 TRBV10-2 NA 14 TRBD2 CASSGLAGVNEQFF TGCGCCAGCAGCGGACTAGCGGGAGTTAATGAGCAGTTCTTC
TRBJ2-7 TRBV7-3 NA 13 NA CASSLGQGNEQYF TGTGCCAGCAGCTTAGGGCAGGGTAACGAGCAGTACTTC
TRBJ1-1 TRBV20-1 NA 16 NA CSASSGAGGGDTEAFF TGCAGTGCTAGTTCAGGGGCGGGCGGTGGGGACACTGAAGCTTTCTTT
TRBJ1-1 TRBV6-5 NA 15 NA CASRLKSYGNTEAFF TGTGCCAGCAGACTAAAATCCTATGGGAACACTGAAGCTTTCTTT